This entry lists 26 T cell receptor beta chains sequenced from one sample in a study of neurological immune-mediated disorders. TCRdb re-called the 5' RACE reads through MiXCR, storing one row per CDR3 protein. The sample lists about 30,000 distinct CDR3 sequences; approximately 15% were seen once. Sequencing used PBMCs. These receptor sequences come from an older man in good health.

In this sample, this clonotype turned up many times. V is TRBV6-2 or TRBV6-3 and J is TRBJ2-7; D remains ambiguous. Germline V CDR1 and CDR2: MNHEY, SVGEGT. Trimming pared 6 bases from V and 1 base from J, leaving 16 bases between. The CDR3 consists of 15 residues. The CDR3 protein is CASSPTPDGSYEQYF. The CDR3, as DNA: TGTGCCAGCAGCCCAACCCCGGACGGATCCTACGAGCAGTACTTC.

This clonotype has ten or more counts. The chain links TRBV6-5 to TRBJ1-1, with D possibly being TRBD1 (5 bases). Trimming cost V 5 bases and J 3 bases, with 19 bases left between them. The CDR3 contains 16 residues. Germline CDR1 MNHEY, CDR2 SVGAGI. The CDR3 nucleotides are TGTGCCAGCAGTCCGGGCCGACCCGGGGCGTACACTGAAGCTTTCTTT. This translates into CASSPGRPGAYTEAFF.

This rearrangement joins TRBV29-1 to TRBJ2-1, with 10 bases aligning to TRBD1. CDR1 and CDR2 (germline): SQVTM, ANQGSEA. The CDR3 covers 17 residues. CDR3 residues: CVEDLGTGVASYNEQFF. DNA for the CDR3: TGCGTTGAAGATTTAGGGACAGGGGTCGCCTCCTACAATGAGCAGTTCTTC.

This clonotype was counted ten times or more. The V gene is TRBV5-5, the J gene TRBJ2-7; D call uncertain. Trimming removed 0 bases from V and 3 bases from J, with 7 bases in between. CDR1 is SGHKS and CDR2 is YYEKEE in the germline V gene (reference sequence). CDR3 length equals 13 residues. The CDR3 sequence is CASSLVVFYEQYF. DNA of the CDR3: TGTGCCAGCAGCTTGGTTGTCTTCTACGAGCAGTACTTC.

This clonotype was seen ten or more times. The chain recombines TRBV29-1 with TRBJ1-3; D is unresolved. CDR1 is SQVTM, CDR2 ANQGSEA, per germline. The ends were cut back, 5 bases at V and 0 bases at J, with 5 bases in the middle. This CDR3 is built from 12 residues. The CDR3 sequence: CSVSVSGNTIYF. Here the CDR3 DNA reads TGCAGCGTTTCGGTCTCTGGAAACACCATATATTTT.

This clonotype was counted many times. The CDR3 DNA reads as TGTGCCAGCAGCCGTTGGTCTCCCCGGACACTCGTTACCAGAAGCTCTGGGGCCAACGTCCTGACTTTC. Amino acids: CASSRWSPRTLVTRSSGANVLTF. The rearrangement joins TRBV6-2 or TRBV6-3 to TRBJ2-6; weak D call: TRBD1 (5 bases). The CDR3 spans 23 residues. Germline-derived CDR1 and CDR2 are MNHEY and SVGEGT. V was trimmed by 6 bases and J by 0 bases, leaving 33 bases between them.

The CDR3 region is CASSLLRGYFYEQYF. For the CDR3, the DNA is TGTGCCAGCAGCTTGCTGCGGGGTTACTTCTACGAGCAGTACTTC. The V call is TRBV5-6, the J call TRBJ2-7; D is perhaps TRBD2 (6 bases). The V end lost 1 base, the J end lost 3 bases, and 14 bases lay between the germline ends. The CDR3 extends over 15 amino acids. The germline V gene encodes CDR1 SGHDT and CDR2 YYEEEE. The whole variable domain, remainder taken from reference TRBV5-6 and TRBJ2-7, is DAGVTQSPTHLIKTRGQQVTLRCSPKSGHDTVSWYQQALGQGPQFIFQYYEEEERQRGNFPDRFSGHQFPNYSSELNVNALLLGDSALYLCASSLLRGYFYEQYFGPGTRLTVT.

V usage is TRBV4-3 and J usage is TRBJ2-7; D may be TRBD2 (7 bases). V dropped 4 bases and J dropped 1 base, with 20 bases sitting between them. The CDR3 is made up of 17 amino acids. Germline V gene sequence: CDR1 LGHNA, CDR2 YSLEER. The CDR3 bases are TGCGCCAGCAGCCTCATGAGGGGGGGGCCAAGATCCTACGAGCAGTACTTC. It is translated as CASSLMRGGPRSYEQYF.

Ten or more counts support this clonotype. The chain's CDR3 is CASSWQRNIQYF. The CDR3 DNA reads TGTGCCAGCAGCTGGCAGCGAAACATTCAGTACTTC. This rearrangement joins TRBV7-2 to TRBJ2-4, with D hard to call. Per the germline V gene, CDR1 is SGHTA and CDR2 is FQGNSA. Between the trimmed V and J ends, which lost 4 bases and 6 bases, there was a span of 7 bases. CDR3 length equals 12 residues. Drawing the rest from reference TRBV7-2 and TRBJ2-4, the complete variable domain is GAGVSQSPSNKVTEKGKDVELRCDPISGHTALYWYRQSLGQGLEFLIYFQGNSAPDKSGLPSDRFSAERTGGSVSTLTIQRTQQEDSAVYLCASSWQRNIQYFGAGTRLSVL.

Many counts were recorded for this clonotype. V is TRBV6-5 and J is TRBJ1-5; no definite D call. Trimming took off 5 bases at V and 3 bases at J, with 11 bases between the two ends. This CDR3 has 14 residues. Germline V gene sequence: CDR1 MNHEY, CDR2 SVGAGI. CDR3 protein: CASSADGYNQPQHF. The CDR3 bases are TGTGCCAGCAGTGCGGACGGGTACAATCAGCCCCAGCATTTT.

This clonotype has a count of ten or more. The chain combines TRBV5-1 with TRBJ2-1, with 8 bases fitting TRBD1. Per germline, CDR1 SGHRS and CDR2 YFSETQ. This CDR3 contains 18 residues. V was clipped by 0 bases and J by 1 base; unmatched bases: 9. The CDR3 loop reads CASSLGQGKFGSYNEQFF. CDR3 nucleotide sequence: TGCGCCAGCAGCTTGGGACAGGGGAAATTCGGTTCCTACAATGAGCAGTTCTTC.

This clonotype was counted ten times or more. The chain recombines TRBV7-9 with TRBJ1-4; D unclear. CDR1 and CDR2 (germline): SEHNR, FQNEAQ (reference sequence). The CDR3 runs 17 residues. V gave up 0 bases and J gave up 4 bases, with 15 bases separating them. As DNA, the CDR3 is TGTGCCAGCAGCTTAGCCCGAGGCTCAGGTAGTAATGAAAAACTGTTTTTT. Its translation: CASSLARGSGSNEKLFF.

At least ten counts were recorded for this clonotype. The chain recombines TRBV6-2 or TRBV6-3 with TRBJ2-7; D might be TRBD2 (5 bases). The CDR3 is made up of 16 amino acids. V gave up 0 bases and J gave up 0 bases, with 12 bases separating them. The germline CDR1 and CDR2 sequences are MNHEY and SVGEGT. CDR3 residues: CASSYSGRTRSYEQYF. CDR3 in DNA: TGTGCCAGCAGTTACTCGGGCAGGACTCGCTCCTACGAGCAGTACTTC.

Ten or more counts support this clonotype. J is TRBJ2-7 and V is TRBV29-1; tentatively, D is TRBD1 (5 bases). Germline values: CDR1 SQVTM, CDR2 ANQGSEA. This CDR3 spans 12 amino acids. The ends were cut back, 0 bases at V and 7 bases at J, with 10 bases in the middle. The CDR3 DNA reads as TGCAGCGTTGAAGAGACAGTGAAAGAGCAGTACTTC. Amino acid sequence: CSVEETVKEQYF.

The chain is built from TRBV5-5 and TRBJ2-1; D gene ambiguous. V gave up 3 bases and J gave up 10 bases, with 11 bases separating them. The CDR3 runs 12 residues. CDR1 and CDR2 from the germline V gene are SGHKS and YYEKEE (reference sequence). The CDR3 is CASSSSGLEQFF. The DNA for the CDR3 is TGTGCCAGCAGCTCCTCCGGGTTGGAGCAGTTCTTC.

As for this clonotype: Just one base apart from a much larger clone, this may be a read error. The CDR3 ends on some other residue instead of the conserved phenylalanine or tryptophan, so this is likely a read error. V usage is TRBV7-2 and J usage is TRBJ2-3; D might be TRBD2 (6 bases). From germline, CDR1 is SGHTA and CDR2 FQGNSA. The V and J ends lost 5 bases and 3 bases respectively, with 12 bases between them. The CDR3 runs to 14 residues. As DNA, the CDR3 is TGTGCCAGCAGCCGTGGGGGGTGGACAGATACGCAGTATTCT. Its protein product is CASSRGGWTDTQYS.

Ten or more counts support this clonotype. The J gene is TRBJ1-1, the V gene TRBV6-2 or TRBV6-3, with D perhaps TRBD1 (5 bases). This CDR3 comprises 13 residues. CDR1 is MNHEY and CDR2 is SVGEGT in the germline V gene. Deletions cut 6 bases from V and 11 bases from J, with 19 bases between. The CDR3 here is CASRDGPNRGAFF. CDR3 nucleotide sequence: TGTGCCAGCAGGGACGGGCCCAACCGGGGGGCTTTCTTT.

The table lists this clonotype with many counts. J is TRBJ2-4 and V is TRBV15; tentative D call: TRBD1 (6 bases). CDR3 length: 14 amino acids. CDR1 is LNHNV, CDR2 YYDKDF, per germline (reference sequence). V lost 3 bases and J 9 bases, leaving 15 bases between the germline ends. The CDR3 reads CATSSITGMGIQYF. For the CDR3, the DNA is TGTGCCACCAGCAGTATCACAGGGATGGGCATTCAGTACTTC.

The table lists this clonotype with many counts. The chain couples TRBV10-3 to TRBJ2-7, with TRBD1 matching 7 bases. Germline values: CDR1 ENHRY, CDR2 SYGVKD. J gave up 2 bases and V 7 bases, and 8 bases lay outside the gene matches. The CDR3 sequence is 14 residues long. CDR3 amino acids: CAINNRDRAYEQYF. The CDR3 DNA reads TGTGCCATCAATAACAGGGACAGAGCCTACGAGCAGTACTTC.

This clonotype was detected many times. This chain connects TRBV5-1 to TRBJ2-2; D unresolved. CDR1 and CDR2 from the germline V gene are SGHRS and YFSETQ. The CDR3 has 12 amino acids. With 3 bases removed from V and 6 bases from J, the gap between germline ends came to 6 bases. The CDR3 reads CASSSPPGELFF. CDR3 bases: TGCGCCAGCAGCTCCCCCCCCGGGGAGCTGTTTTTT.

In its sample, this clonotype was seen many times. The CDR3 DNA follows: TGTGCCAGCAGCCTTGCCGGGCGAGAGCAGTTCTTC. This codes for CASSLAGREQFF. The rearrangement links TRBV7-9 to TRBJ2-1, with D unresolved. The CDR3 is 12 residues long. Trimming cost V 5 bases and J 10 bases, with 12 bases left between them. Germline V gene lookup returns CDR1 SEHNR and CDR2 FQNEAQ (reference sequence).

This clonotype was counted at least ten times. V and J are TRBV9 and TRBJ2-1; 9 nucleotides agree with TRBD2. The V gene end was trimmed by 0 bases and the J gene end by 8 bases; junction bases not matched to a gene: 9. The CDR3 totals 16 residues. In germline, CDR1 is SGDLS, CDR2 YYNGEE. For the CDR3, the DNA is TGTGCCAGCAGCGTAGTGCAGGCGGGGGGGCCCGATGAGCAGTTCTTC. It translates to CASSVVQAGGPDEQFF.

The sample holds many counts of this clonotype. The CDR3 DNA reads as TGTGCCAGCAGCCAGCAAGACAGGGCAGTAGGGGGCTACACCTTC. Residues: CASSQQDRAVGGYTF. The V gene is TRBV4-2, the J gene TRBJ1-2; 7 nucleotides align to TRBD1. V lost 3 bases, J lost 8 bases, and 12 bases stayed unmatched. CDR1 and CDR2 (germline): LGHNA, YNFKEQ. CDR3 length: 15 amino acids.

This clonotype was seen repeatedly, ten times or more. The V gene is TRBV28, the J gene TRBJ2-7; 7 nucleotides match TRBD2. V lost 5 bases, J lost 0 bases, and 4 bases stayed unmatched. Per germline, CDR1 MDHEN and CDR2 SYDVKM. The CDR3 spans 14 residues. The CDR3 DNA reads TGTGCCAGCAGTCCAGCGGGGCTCTCCTACGAGCAGTACTTC. The encoded protein is CASSPAGLSYEQYF. Drawing the rest from reference TRBV28 and TRBJ2-7, the complete variable domain is DVKVTQSSRYLVKRTGEKVFLECVQDMDHENMFWYRQDPGLGLRLIYFSYDVKMKEKGDIPEGYSVSREKKERFSLILESASTNQTSMYLCASSPAGLSYEQYFGPGTRLTVT.

This clonotype was counted at least ten times. The CDR3 region is CASSRGDSLGWANVLTF. CDR3 nucleotide sequence: TGTGCCAGCTCCCGGGGGGACAGCCTCGGCTGGGCCAACGTCCTGACTTTC. J is TRBJ2-6 and V is TRBV9, with D perhaps matching TRBD1 or TRBD2 (7 bases each). The V end lost 7 bases, the J end lost 5 bases, and 22 bases lay between the germline ends. Germline V gene sequence: CDR1 SGDLS, CDR2 YYNGEE. The CDR3 extends over 17 amino acids.

This clonotype was seen many times. The rearrangement uses TRBV10-3 and TRBJ2-1; D ambiguous. The CDR3 length is 15 residues. With 2 bases removed from V and 1 base from J, the gap between germline ends came to 9 bases. Germline CDR1 reads ENHRY; CDR2 reads SYGVKD. DNA for the CDR3: TGTGCCATCAGTGAGAGGGAAATATCCTACAATGAGCAGTTCTTC. Its translation: CAISEREISYNEQFF.